This T cell receptor (beta chain) appears in the sequencing data of a study of blood T cell repertoires in COVID-19. A remark on this clone: The sample has other DNA sequences that encode this CDR3 too.

CDR3 size: 14 residues. Trimming cost V 3 bases and J 3 bases; bases outside gene matches: 1. From germline, CDR1 is KGHSH and CDR2 LQKENI. Generated by immunoSEQ multiplex PCR, the TCRdb table keeps only in-frame clones and is missing some. In the table there are fewer than 300,000 clones, 84% of which are singletons. What was sequenced was peripheral blood. The sequence came from a person aged 70 to 85 with COVID-19, enrolled during active disease. This chain joins TRBV18 and TRBJ2-7, with 11 bases fitting TRBD1. The CDR3 loop reads CASSPGTGGYEQYF. CDR3 nucleotides: TGTGCCAGCTCACCCGGGACAGGGGGCTACGAGCAGTACTTC.